This T cell receptor beta chain comes out of a study of control samples from healthy donors and cancer patients. V was pared by 6 bases and J by 3 bases, with 18 bases between. The CDR3 runs to 16 residues. Looked up from germline, CDR1 is MDHEN and CDR2 is SYDVKM. Assay: immunoSEQ multiplex PCR; the TCRdb copy retains only in-frame clones and omits some. Among around 170,000 clones listed, 88% were seen once. The rearrangement joins TRBV28 to TRBJ2-4; TRBD2 is a possible D gene (6 bases). The source material was blood. The source of this sequence is a woman in her twenties or thirties in good health. CDR3 protein: CASSVPEGVGKNIQYF. CDR3 nucleotides: TGTGCCAGCAGCGTCCCGGAGGGTGTCGGCAAAAACATTCAGTACTTC.